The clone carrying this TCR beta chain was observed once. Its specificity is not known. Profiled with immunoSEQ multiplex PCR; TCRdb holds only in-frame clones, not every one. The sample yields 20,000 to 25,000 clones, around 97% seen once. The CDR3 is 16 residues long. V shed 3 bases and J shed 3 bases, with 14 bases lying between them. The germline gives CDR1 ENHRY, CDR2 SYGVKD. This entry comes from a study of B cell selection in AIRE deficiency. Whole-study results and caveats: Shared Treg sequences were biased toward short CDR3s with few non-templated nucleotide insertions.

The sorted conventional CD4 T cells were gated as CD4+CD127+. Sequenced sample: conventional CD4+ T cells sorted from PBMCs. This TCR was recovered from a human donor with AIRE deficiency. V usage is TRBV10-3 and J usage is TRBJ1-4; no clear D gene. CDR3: CAISDKGIVSNEKLFF. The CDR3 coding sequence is TGTGCCATCAGTGACAAGGGAATTGTATCTAATGAAAAACTGTTTTTT.